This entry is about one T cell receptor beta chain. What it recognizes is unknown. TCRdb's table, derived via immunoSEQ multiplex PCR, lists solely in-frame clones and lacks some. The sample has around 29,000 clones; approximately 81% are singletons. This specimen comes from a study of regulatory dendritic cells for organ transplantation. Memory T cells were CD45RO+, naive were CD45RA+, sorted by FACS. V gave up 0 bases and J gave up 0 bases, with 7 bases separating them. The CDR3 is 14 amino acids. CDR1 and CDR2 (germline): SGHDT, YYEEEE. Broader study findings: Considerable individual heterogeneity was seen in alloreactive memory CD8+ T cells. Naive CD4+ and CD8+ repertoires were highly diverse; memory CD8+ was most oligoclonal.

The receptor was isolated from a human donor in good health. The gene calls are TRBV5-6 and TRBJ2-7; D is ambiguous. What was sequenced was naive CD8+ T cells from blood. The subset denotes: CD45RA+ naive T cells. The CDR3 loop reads CASSLGQSSYEQYF. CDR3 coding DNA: TGTGCCAGCAGCTTGGGGCAGTCCTCCTACGAGCAGTACTTC.